The clone carrying this T cell receptor (beta chain) has at least ten counts. Its specificity is unknown. The record originates from a study of spatial heterogeneity in lung cancer. Overall study: Untreated early-stage non-small cell lung cancer patients, around 70 in total, were the donors. General study points: Whereas they appeared in blood less at follow-up, ubiquitous expanded tumor TCRs appeared there more at resection.

The study tagged each TCR cDNA molecule with a unique molecular identifier. MiXCR, run by TCRdb on the 5' RACE reads, gives a single entry per CDR3 protein. The profile shows approximately 50,000 distinct CDR3 sequences, 6.5% to 7.5% of them singletons. The CDR3 contains 14 residues. With 5 bases removed from V and 6 bases from J, the gap between germline ends came to 16 bases. CDR1 is SGHAT and CDR2 is FQNNGV in the germline V gene. Time point meaning: blood at routine non-recurrence follow-up after resection. Whole RNA, which was extracted from tumor, nontumor lung tissue or frozen PBMC, was sequenced without any cell sorting.

This specimen was PBMCs, taken at follow-up. The V gene is TRBV11-2, the J gene TRBJ1-1, with unresolved D. The sequence was obtained from a female donor with early-stage non-small cell lung cancer. The CDR3 sequence: CASSAAGTRPEAFF. The CDR3 region has the DNA TGTGCCAGCAGCGCGGCGGGCACAAGGCCTGAAGCTTTCTTT.